This T cell receptor beta chain came from a study of T cell changes during pregnancy in multiple sclerosis. CDR3 length equals 15 residues. The junction had 2 bases not matched to a gene; V was cut back by 3 bases and J by 2 bases. CDR1 is SGDLS, CDR2 YYNGEE, per germline. Clones were sequenced by immunoSEQ multiplex PCR, and TCRdb holds only the in-frame ones, with some missing. Of 60,000 to 65,000 clones listed, roughly 90% are singletons. The TCR comes from a female donor with multiple sclerosis, enrolled in a pregnancy study. The material was peripheral blood, obtained in the first trimester of pregnancy. V is TRBV9 and J is TRBJ2-7; 13 bases fit TRBD2. The CDR3 here is CASSAGLAGTYEQYF. The CDR3 nucleotides are TGTGCCAGCAGCGCGGGACTAGCGGGGACCTACGAGCAGTACTTC. Full variable domain (outside the CDR3, taken from reference TRBV9 and TRBJ2-7): DSGVTQTPKHLITATGQRVTLRCSPRSGDLSVYWYQQSLDQGLQFLIQYYNGEERAKGNILERFSAQQFPDLHSELNLSSLELGDSALYFCASSAGLAGTYEQYFGPGTRLTVT.